Presented here are 2 T cell receptor beta chains from one specimen sequenced in a study of siplizumab effects on memory and regulatory T cells. Measured with immunoSEQ multiplex PCR; TCRdb has only the in-frame clones, and not every one. The sample records tens of thousands of clones, roughly 93% being singletons. Sequenced sample: CD8+ T cells sorted from blood. Source of these receptors: a human donor in good health.

This rearrangement joins TRBV5-1 to TRBJ2-7; the match to TRBD2 covers 8 bases. This CDR3 region has 13 residues. Germline V gene data show CDR1 as SGHRS and CDR2 as YFSETQ. V was clipped by 4 bases and J by 4 bases; unmatched bases: 4. The CDR3, as DNA: TGCGCCAGCAGCGACAGCGGGGGATACGAGCAGTACTTC. Protein product: CASSDSGGYEQYF.

The rearrangement uses TRBV14 and TRBJ2-7; D gene unclear. Germline V gene sequence: CDR1 SGHDN, CDR2 FVKESK. V dropped 1 base and J dropped 3 bases, with 10 bases sitting between them. The CDR3 has 14 amino acids. For the CDR3, the DNA is TGTGCCAGCAGCCAAGTTTTTACCCACTACGAGCAGTACTTC. Amino acid sequence: CASSQVFTHYEQYF.